These 26 T cell receptor beta chains came from one sample sequenced in a study of blood T cell repertoires in COVID-19. Data came from immunoSEQ multiplex PCR; TCRdb stores just in-frame clones and leaves some out. The sample has roughly 120,000 clones; less than 75% are singletons. Input material: peripheral blood. The receptors derive from a human donor with acute or convalescent COVID-19. The donor label of this sample is uncertain.

The chain couples TRBV5-1 to TRBJ1-1; 9 bases align to TRBD1. This CDR3 is built from 15 residues. Germline V gene data show CDR1 as SGHRS and CDR2 as YFSETQ. The junction had 6 bases not matched to a gene; V was cut back by 2 bases and J by 4 bases. The CDR3 DNA follows: TGCGCCAGCAGCTTCTACAGGGGGCGCGGCACTGAAGCTTTCTTT. Translating gives CASSFYRGRGTEAFF.

Of note for this clone: An end of the junction differs from the germline gene, which may be a read error. This chain links TRBV7-7 with TRBJ2-1; TRBD2 matches 7 bases. Germline V gives CDR1 SSHAT, CDR2 FNYEAQ (reference sequence). CDR3 length: 15 residues. The CDR3 sequence is CASSSRLAVYNEQFF. The CDR3 nucleotides are TGTGCTAGCAGCTCTCGGCTAGCGGTGTACAATGAGCAGTTCTTC. Supplemented by reference TRBV7-7 and TRBJ2-1, the full variable domain reads GAGVSQSPRYKVTKRGQDVTLRCDPISSHATLYWYQQALGQGPEFLTYFNYEAQPDKSGLPSDRFSAERPEGSISTLTIQRTEQRDSAMYRCASSSRLAVYNEQFFGPGTRLTVL.

The J gene is TRBJ1-3, the V gene TRBV6-5; D ambiguous. The ends were cut back, 7 bases at V and 1 base at J, with 11 bases in the middle. The germline CDR1 and CDR2 sequences are MNHEY and SVGAGI. This CDR3 is built from 14 residues. The CDR3 spells CASTFSVSGNTIYF. DNA of the CDR3: TGTGCCAGCACTTTCTCCGTTTCTGGAAACACCATATATTTT.

This rearrangement joins TRBV2 to TRBJ1-1, with TRBD1 as a possible D gene (5 bases). The CDR3 extends over 14 amino acids. In germline, CDR1 is SNHLY, CDR2 FYNNEI. Trimming took off 5 bases at V and 11 bases at J, with 21 bases between the two ends. DNA of the CDR3: TGTGCCAGCAGTCCCCCGGGACTTCCAATGGAGGCTTTCTTT. This codes for CASSPPGLPMEAFF.

The chain couples TRBV19 to TRBJ1-2; perhaps TRBD1 as D (5 bases). Between the trimmed V and J ends, which lost 7 bases and 1 base, there was a span of 7 bases. Per the germline V gene, CDR1 is LNHDA and CDR2 is SQIVND (reference sequence). The CDR3 extends over 12 amino acids. The CDR3 region is CASTQGNYGYTF. As DNA, the CDR3 is TGTGCCAGTACCCAGGGTAACTATGGCTACACCTTC.

The V call is TRBV7-9, the J call TRBJ1-2, with 7 bases fitting TRBD1. This CDR3 comprises 13 residues. Looked up from germline, CDR1 is SEHNR and CDR2 is FQNEAQ (reference sequence). Losses at the gene ends were 8 bases for V and 4 bases for J; bases not matched to a gene: 7. The CDR3 loop reads CASSRDSSYGYTF. CDR3 nucleotides: TGTGCCAGCTCCCGGGACAGTAGCTATGGCTACACCTTC.

This clone was recorded a few times. The chain employs TRBV3-1 (or the pseudogene TRBV3-2) and TRBJ2-7; 9 positions agree with TRBD1. The trim removed 2 bases at V and 5 bases at J, leaving 4 bases unmatched. Germline CDR1 is LGHDT and CDR2 is YNNKEL (reference sequence). The CDR3 spans 14 residues. The CDR3 is CASSQQTGGDEQYF. CDR3 nucleotides: TGTGCCAGCAGCCAACAGACAGGGGGGGACGAGCAGTACTTC.

This clone was detected a few times. As DNA, the CDR3 is TGTGCCAGCAGCCAGCTCGGACGGGGAACGGAAACTTTCTTT. Protein sequence: CASSQLGRGTETFF. The genes are TRBV4-2 and TRBJ1-1, with D uncertain. The CDR3 has 14 residues. Looked up from germline, CDR1 is LGHNA and CDR2 is YNFKEQ. V lost 3 bases, J lost 12 bases, and 20 bases lay in between.

The chain carries TRBV28 and TRBJ2-5, with 7 positions matching TRBD1. V lost 3 bases to trimming and J lost 1 base; unmatched junction nucleotides: 5. CDR1 and CDR2 (germline): MDHEN, SYDVKM. This CDR3 spans 15 amino acids. CDR3 DNA: TGTGCCAGCAGTTTTGAGGGGGCGGGCCAAGAGACCCAGTACTTC. This translates into CASSFEGAGQETQYF.

The J gene is TRBJ1-2, the V gene TRBV3-1 (or the pseudogene TRBV3-2); D perhaps matches TRBD1 (5 bases). The CDR3 is 13 residues long. The germline V gene encodes CDR1 LGHDT and CDR2 YNNKEL (reference sequence). Trimming left V 6 bases short and J 4 bases short, with 12 bases between. The CDR3 reads CASSSQGFYGYTF. DNA for the CDR3: TGTGCCAGCAGTTCCCAGGGTTTCTATGGCTACACCTTC.

The chain combines TRBV11-2 with TRBJ2-5; D ambiguous. Trimming left V 2 bases short and J 2 bases short, with 6 bases between. The CDR3 contains 13 residues. Germline V CDR1 and CDR2: SGHAT, FQNNGV. The DNA for the CDR3 is TGTGCCAGCAGCTTAATGACTCAAGAGACCCAGTACTTC. Amino acids: CASSLMTQETQYF.

This chain joins TRBV27 and TRBJ2-5; 10 nucleotides line up with TRBD1. J lost 9 bases, V lost 6 bases, and 10 bases had no gene match. The CDR3 loop spans 14 amino acids. Germline V gene lookup returns CDR1 MNHEY and CDR2 SMNVEV (reference sequence). The DNA of the CDR3 is TGTGCCAGCAGACGACAGGGGGCGGGTGAGGCCCAGTACTTC. Translating it yields CASRRQGAGEAQYF.

The chain recombines TRBV5-1 with TRBJ2-7; tentative D call: TRBD2 (6 bases). CDR3 length: 13 residues. The V gene's germline CDR1 is SGHRS and CDR2 YFSETQ. The V gene lost 4 bases and the J gene lost 2 bases, with 10 bases spanning the gap. The CDR3 coding sequence is TGCGCCAGCAGCGTGGACTACCCCTACGAGCAGTACTTC. It translates to CASSVDYPYEQYF.

The J gene is TRBJ2-1, the V gene TRBV4-2; 10 bases fit TRBD2. Trimming removed 0 bases from V and 8 bases from J; junction bases left unmatched: 7. The CDR3 is 16 amino acids. CDR1 is LGHNA and CDR2 is YNFKEQ in the germline V gene. The CDR3 region is CASSQESGGALDEQFF. In DNA form, the CDR3 reads TGTGCCAGCAGCCAAGAAAGCGGGGGGGCTTTAGATGAGCAGTTCTTC.

V and J are TRBV20-1 and TRBJ2-5, with D perhaps matching TRBD2 (6 bases). V lost 3 bases to trimming and J lost 3 bases, with 14 bases between them. Germline V CDR1 and CDR2: DFQATT, SNEGSKA (reference sequence). The CDR3 contains 14 residues. CDR3 sequence (DNA): TGCAGTGCTAGTCAGGACTACCCTGAAGAGACCCAGTACTTC. It translates to CSASQDYPEETQYF.

The chain links TRBV27 to TRBJ1-1; maybe TRBD1 (6 bases). CDR3 size: 16 residues. In germline, CDR1 is MNHEY, CDR2 SMNVEV (reference sequence). V was cut by 5 bases and J by 2 bases, with 18 bases left in between. Here the CDR3 reads CASSPRGGRHNTEAFF. The CDR3 bases are TGTGCCAGCAGTCCCCGGGGGGGCAGGCACAACACTGAAGCTTTCTTT.

The chain couples TRBV29-1 to TRBJ1-2; 8 bases map to TRBD1. CDR3 size: 14 residues. J gave up 8 bases and V 3 bases, and 11 bases lay outside the gene matches. The germline CDR1 and CDR2 sequences are SQVTM and ANQGSEA. The CDR3, as DNA: TGCAGCGTTGATCAGGCTGGACAGGGTGGCGGCTACACCTTC. Protein: CSVDQAGQGGGYTF.

The chain uses TRBV18 and TRBJ2-3; D may be TRBD2 (5 bases). The CDR3 is 18 residues long. Germline V CDR1 and CDR2: KGHSH, LQKENI. The V and J ends lost 2 bases and 1 base respectively, with 19 bases between them. The chain's CDR3 is CASSPTLVTWRGTDTQYF. CDR3 in DNA: TGTGCCAGCTCACCAACGCTAGTCACCTGGCGGGGCACAGATACGCAGTATTTT.

The chain recombines TRBV10-1 with TRBJ1-6; no definite D call. Germline V lookup: CDR1 WNHNN, CDR2 SYGVQD (reference sequence). V lost 7 bases and J lost 10, with 8 bases in between. This CDR3 spans 11 amino acids. Here the CDR3 reads CASTSVSPLHF. The CDR3, as DNA: TGCGCCAGCACTTCGGTGTCACCCCTCCACTTT.

This clone was detected only a few times. The CDR3 DNA reads as TGCGCCAGCAGCACACAGGGGAGCGGCAACATTCAGTACTTC. Translation gives CASSTQGSGNIQYF. The chain couples TRBV5-1 to TRBJ2-4, with 7 bases lining up with TRBD1. The length of the CDR3 is 14 residues. The V gene end was trimmed by 4 bases and the J gene end by 7 bases; junction bases not matched to a gene: 8. Germline CDR1 is SGHRS and CDR2 is YFSETQ. The whole variable domain, filled in from reference TRBV5-1 and TRBJ2-4, reads KAGVTQTPRYLIKTRGQQVTLSCSPISGHRSVSWYQQTPGQGLQFLFEYFSETQRNKGNFPGRFSGRQFSNSRSEMNVSTLELGDSALYLCASSTQGSGNIQYFGAGTRLSVL.

The J gene is TRBJ1-2, the V gene TRBV5-1; a weak D match, TRBD1 (6 bases). CDR1 is SGHRS and CDR2 is YFSETQ in the germline V gene. This CDR3 comprises 13 residues. Trimming cost V 4 bases and J 6 bases, with 13 bases left between them. In DNA, the CDR3 is TGCGCCAGCAGCCCGACAGGTAGTAATGGCTACACCTTC. Translation gives CASSPTGSNGYTF.

The V gene is TRBV2, the J gene TRBJ1-2; 9 nucleotides align to TRBD1. Germline CDR1 is SNHLY and CDR2 is FYNNEI. V lost 6 bases, J lost 8 bases, and 10 bases stayed unmatched. There are 14 residues in the CDR3. The DNA of the CDR3 is TGTGCCAGCAGGACAGGGGGTACAACTTTGGGCTACACCTTC. Translation gives CASRTGGTTLGYTF. The entire variable domain, with the rest obtained from reference TRBV2 and TRBJ1-2, is as follows: EPEVTQTPSHQVTQMGQEVILRCVPISNHLYFYWYRQILGQKVEFLVSFYNNEISEKSEIFDDQFSVERPDGSNFTLKIRSTKLEDSAMYFCASRTGGTTLGYTFGSGTRLTVV.

The chain couples TRBV7-8 to TRBJ1-1; D perhaps matches TRBD1 (5 bases). V lost 5 bases, J lost 0 bases, and 16 bases lay in between. This CDR3 has 16 residues. Germline values: CDR1 SGHVS, CDR2 FQNEAQ. The CDR3 DNA is TGTGCCAGCAGCAAAGAGCAGGGAAGCGTGAACACTGAAGCTTTCTTT. It encodes CASSKEQGSVNTEAFF.

This chain connects TRBV3-1 (or the pseudogene TRBV3-2) to TRBJ2-3, with unresolved D. The ends were cut back, 6 bases at V and 3 bases at J, with 13 bases in the middle. The V gene's germline CDR1 is LGHDT and CDR2 YNNKEL (reference sequence). This CDR3 is built from 14 residues. CDR3 region: CASSPTVSTDTQYF. The CDR3, as DNA: TGTGCCAGCAGTCCAACCGTTAGTACAGATACGCAGTATTTT.

The DNA of the CDR3 is TGTGCCAGCAGTCCAGGGGGCGCGAGGCCTGAAGCTTTCTTT. Protein: CASSPGGARPEAFF. This chain uses TRBV28 with TRBJ1-1, with 8 bases that match TRBD1. CDR3 size: 14 residues. Germline CDR1 reads MDHEN; CDR2 reads SYDVKM. V dropped 5 bases and J dropped 6; count of bases not matched to a gene: 8.

V gene TRBV7-9 combines with J gene TRBJ1-4; TRBD1 matches 9 bases. The CDR3 spans 15 residues. Trimming at V came to 5 bases and at J to 5 bases, leaving 6 bases not matched to a gene. Looked up from germline, CDR1 is SEHNR and CDR2 is FQNEAQ (reference sequence). CDR3 sequence (DNA): TGTGCCAGCAGCCGAGGACAGGGGCCGAATGAAAAACTGTTTTTT. Translating gives CASSRGQGPNEKLFF. The variable domain in full, completed from reference TRBV7-9 and TRBJ1-4, reads DTGVSQNPRHKITKRGQNVTFRCDPISEHNRLYWYRQTLGQGPEFLTYFQNEAQLEKSRLLSDRFSAERPKGSFSTLEIQRTEQGDSAMYLCASSRGQGPNEKLFFGSGTQLSVL.